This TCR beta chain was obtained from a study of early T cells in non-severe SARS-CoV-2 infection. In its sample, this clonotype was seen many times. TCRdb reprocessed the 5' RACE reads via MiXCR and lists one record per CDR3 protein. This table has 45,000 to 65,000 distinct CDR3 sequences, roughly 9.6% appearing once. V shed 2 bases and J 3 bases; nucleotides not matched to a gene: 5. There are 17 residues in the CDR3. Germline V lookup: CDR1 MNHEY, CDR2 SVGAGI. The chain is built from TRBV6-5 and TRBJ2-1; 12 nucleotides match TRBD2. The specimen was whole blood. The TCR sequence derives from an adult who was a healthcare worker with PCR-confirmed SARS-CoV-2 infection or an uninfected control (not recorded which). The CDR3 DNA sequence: TGTGCCAGCAGTTACAAACTAGCGGGGGGCTACTACAATGAGCAGTTCTTC. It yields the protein CASSYKLAGGYYNEQFF.